This TCR beta chain was sequenced during a study of cytomegalovirus exposure and HLA in healthy donors. Turning to the study itself: Assignment to the Caucasian-associated ancestry cluster applied to about 80% of the approximately 360 genotyped donors. Whole-study findings and limits: Sequences of the TCR beta chain were said to predict the HLA-A and HLA-B alleles of most subjects accurately. Within an earlier analysis, most TCR beta V segments proved productive either about 87% or about 30% of the time. Some V segments could not be told apart, so they were left out, TRBV6-2 and TRBV6-3 among them.

CDR3 length: 15 residues. V dropped 2 bases and J dropped 1 base, with 12 bases sitting between them. Germline loops: CDR1 SGHRS, CDR2 YFSETQ. The sample holds one count of this clone. Its specificity is not known. Researchers ran the PCR with 60 Vbeta and 13 Jbeta primers. The method was immunoSEQ multiplex PCR; TCRdb's version includes in-frame clones alone and lacks a portion of them. This sample carries roughly 180,000 clones, approximately 80% of them seen once, and the ten largest clones take approximately 0.8%. The sample comprised PBMCs. The sequence derives from a woman aged 18-35 years in good health and CMV-seronegative. V and J are TRBV5-1 and TRBJ1-2; no definite D call. Written as DNA, the CDR3 is TGCGCCAGCAGCTTATATTCGGGAAATAACTATGGCTACACCTTC. Translated: CASSLYSGNNYGYTF.